The clone carrying this T cell receptor (beta chain) came up many times. This sample is drawn from a study of tumor and adjacent non-tumor tissue in lung cancer. As for the study in general: The patients, about nine men and roughly 5 women, were about 30 to 76 with stage I to III disease.

No cell sorting was done before RNA was extracted from the tissue. The normal lung tissue was taken more than 3 cm from the tumor edge. Donors were chemotherapy-naive, newly diagnosed lung cancer surgical patients in China, August–November 2014. CDR3 size: 12 residues. The V segment lost 6 bases and the J segment 15 bases; nucleotides outside the gene matches: 9. The library came from three nested PCR rounds adapted from ARM-PCR protocols. TCRdb processed the multiplex PCR reads anew with MiXCR; each CDR3 protein has one entry. The profile shows about 110,000 distinct CDR3 sequences, 60% to 70% of them singletons.

The source of this sequence is a man aged 55 to 70 with non-small cell lung cancer. The chain carries TRBV12-3 or TRBV12-4 and TRBJ2-1, with TRBD2 matching over 9 bases. Sequencing input: distant non-tumor lung tissue. The CDR3 DNA is TGTGCCAGCAGGTCGACTAGCGGCTCTGGGTTCTTC. Translation: CASRSTSGSGFF.